This T cell receptor beta chain was retrieved from a study of blood T cell repertoires in COVID-19. Study-level background: The study drew acute and convalescent COVID-19 samples from the United States, Italy and Spain. The cDNA or gDNA used as material had been derived from T cells, B-cell-depleted T cells, or PBMCs.

The CDR3 spans 20 residues. The J segment lost 2 bases and the V segment lost 5 bases, leaving 16 bases of the junction unmatched. Germline CDR1 and CDR2: LNHDA and SQIVND (reference sequence). In the original analysis: It was from reference gene primer amplification that nucleated cell counts were estimated. Produced via immunoSEQ multiplex PCR; TCRdb's table is partial and in-frame only. The DNA gave D and trimming, while V, J and clone size come from that table. Here the sample spans some 140,000 clones, over 70% being singletons. The TCR comes from a man at least 80 years old with acute or convalescent COVID-19. The specimen sequenced was peripheral blood. The chain recombines TRBV19 with TRBJ2-1; 12 positions agree with TRBD2. CDR3 in amino acids: CASSPRPSGGAIRAYNEQFF. The CDR3 DNA reads TGTGCCAGTAGTCCCCGTCCTAGCGGGGGGGCAATCCGGGCCTACAATGAGCAGTTCTTC.